This TCR beta chain stems from a study of cytomegalovirus exposure and HLA in healthy donors. Germline CDR1 and CDR2: GTSNPN and SVGIG (reference sequence). Trimming pared 1 base from V and 3 bases from J, leaving 6 bases between. This CDR3 spans 12 amino acids. This clone has only a few counts. It was with 60 Vbeta and 13 Jbeta primers that the PCR ran. Clones were read by immunoSEQ multiplex PCR, and TCRdb kept only the in-frame ones, dropping some. The profile shows 95,000 to 100,000 clones, around a tenth of them singletons. What was sequenced was PBMCs. This clonotype originated in a man in his forties or fifties in good health and CMV-seropositive. The genes are TRBV30 and TRBJ1-2; D gene unclear. CDR3 amino acids: CAWSERDYGYTF. DNA of the CDR3: TGTGCCTGGAGTGAGAGGGACTATGGCTACACCTTC.